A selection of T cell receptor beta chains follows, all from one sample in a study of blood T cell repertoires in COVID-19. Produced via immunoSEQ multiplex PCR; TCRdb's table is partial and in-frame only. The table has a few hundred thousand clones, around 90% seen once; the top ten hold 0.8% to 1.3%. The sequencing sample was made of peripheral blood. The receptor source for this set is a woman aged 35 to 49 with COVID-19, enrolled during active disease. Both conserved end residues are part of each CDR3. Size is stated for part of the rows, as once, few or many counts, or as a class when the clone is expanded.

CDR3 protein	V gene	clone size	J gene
CAIREGSSYEQYF	TRBV10-3	.	TRBJ2-7
CASGTGILGVYNEQFF	TRBV7-2	.	TRBJ2-1
CASSLGTGMNTEAFF	TRBV5-1	.	TRBJ1-1
CASSQEPRVPFF	TRBV14	.	TRBJ2-1
CASSRDSYSNQPQHF	TRBV28	.	TRBJ1-5
CASSEQGSQETQYF	TRBV2	.	TRBJ2-5
CASSFYSTRRQGHRAYF	TRBV28	few	TRBJ2-7
CASSLAGKIYEQYF	TRBV28	.	TRBJ2-7
CASSLLYRGEDEQFF	TRBV5-6	.	TRBJ2-1
CASSSWGLAGGPGELFF	TRBV28	.	TRBJ2-2
CASSLKGWTSGELFF	TRBV7-2	.	TRBJ2-2
CASSSRLENTEAFF	TRBV9	.	TRBJ1-1
CASSGGTGLYTEAFF	TRBV25-1	once	TRBJ1-1
CASSLPAETGGWLRAFF	TRBV5-6	.	TRBJ1-1
CAWSHRDSLSKSSYEQYF	TRBV30	.	TRBJ2-7
CASSQLDRGSGANVLTF	TRBV3-1/TRBV3-2	.	TRBJ2-6
CATSWTGGTEAFF	TRBV15	.	TRBJ1-1